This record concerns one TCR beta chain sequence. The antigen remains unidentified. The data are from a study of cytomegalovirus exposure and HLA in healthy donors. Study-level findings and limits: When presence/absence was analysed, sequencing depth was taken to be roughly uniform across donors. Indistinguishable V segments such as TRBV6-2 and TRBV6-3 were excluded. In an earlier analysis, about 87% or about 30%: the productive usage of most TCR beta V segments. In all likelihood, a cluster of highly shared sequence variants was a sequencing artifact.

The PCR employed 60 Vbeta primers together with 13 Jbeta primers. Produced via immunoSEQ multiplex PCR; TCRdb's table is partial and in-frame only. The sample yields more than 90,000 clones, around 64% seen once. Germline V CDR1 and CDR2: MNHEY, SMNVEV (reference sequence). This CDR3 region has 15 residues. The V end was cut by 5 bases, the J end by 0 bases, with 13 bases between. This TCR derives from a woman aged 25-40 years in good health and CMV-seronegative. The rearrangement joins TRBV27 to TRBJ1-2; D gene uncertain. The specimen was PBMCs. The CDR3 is CASSLAGAANYGYTF. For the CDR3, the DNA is TGTGCCAGCAGTCTAGCGGGAGCGGCTAACTATGGCTACACCTTC.